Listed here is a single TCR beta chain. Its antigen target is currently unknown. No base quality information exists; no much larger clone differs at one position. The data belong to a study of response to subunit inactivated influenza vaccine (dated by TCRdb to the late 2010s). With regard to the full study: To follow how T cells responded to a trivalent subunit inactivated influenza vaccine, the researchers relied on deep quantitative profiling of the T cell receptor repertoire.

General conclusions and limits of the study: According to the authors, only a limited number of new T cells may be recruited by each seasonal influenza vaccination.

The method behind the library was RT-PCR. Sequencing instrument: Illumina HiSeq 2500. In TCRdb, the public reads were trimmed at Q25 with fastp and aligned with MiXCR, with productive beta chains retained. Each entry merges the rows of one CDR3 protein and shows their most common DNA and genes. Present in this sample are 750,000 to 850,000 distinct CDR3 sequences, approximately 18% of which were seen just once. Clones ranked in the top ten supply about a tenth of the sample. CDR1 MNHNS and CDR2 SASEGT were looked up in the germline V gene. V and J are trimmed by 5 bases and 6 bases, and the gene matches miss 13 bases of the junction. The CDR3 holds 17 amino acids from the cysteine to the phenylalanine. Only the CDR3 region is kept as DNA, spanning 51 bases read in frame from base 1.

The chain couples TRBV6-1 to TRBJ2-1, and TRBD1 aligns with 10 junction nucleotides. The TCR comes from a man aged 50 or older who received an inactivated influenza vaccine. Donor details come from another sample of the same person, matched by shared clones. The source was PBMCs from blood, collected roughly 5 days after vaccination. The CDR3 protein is CASSLPGRTGGTNEQFF. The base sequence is TGTGCCAGCAGTCTCCCTGGGCGGACAGGGGGAACCAATGAGCAGTTCTTC.